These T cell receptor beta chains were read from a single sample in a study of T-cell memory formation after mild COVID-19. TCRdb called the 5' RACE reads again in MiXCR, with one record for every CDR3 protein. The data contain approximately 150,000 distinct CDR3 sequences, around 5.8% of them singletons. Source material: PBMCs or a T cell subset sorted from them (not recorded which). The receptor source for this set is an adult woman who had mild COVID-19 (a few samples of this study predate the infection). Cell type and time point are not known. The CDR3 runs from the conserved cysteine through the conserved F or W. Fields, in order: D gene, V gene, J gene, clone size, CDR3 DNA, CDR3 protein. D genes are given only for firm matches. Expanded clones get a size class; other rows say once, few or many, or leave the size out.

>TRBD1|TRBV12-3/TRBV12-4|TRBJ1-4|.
TGTGCCAGCAGAACAGGGGGCGAAAAACTGTTTTTT
CASRTGGEKLFF
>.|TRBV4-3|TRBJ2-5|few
TGCGCCAGCAGCCAAGATGGCACCCAAGAGACCCAGTACTTC
CASSQDGTQETQYF
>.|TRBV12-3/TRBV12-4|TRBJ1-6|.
TGTGCCAGCAGACCCGGGGGCTCCTATAATTCACCCCTCCACTTT
CASRPGGSYNSPLHF
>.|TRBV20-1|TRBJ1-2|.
TGCAGTGCTAGAGATCCGTTGAGTGGCTATGGCTACACCTTC
CSARDPLSGYGYTF
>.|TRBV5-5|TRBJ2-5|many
TGTGCCAGCAGCTTTTCGGTGGGCGAGACCCAGTACTTC
CASSFSVGETQYF
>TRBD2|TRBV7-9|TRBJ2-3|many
TGTGCCGGGGGGGGACTAGGTGCACTCCGAGGTACGCAGTATTTT
CAGGGLGALRGTQYF
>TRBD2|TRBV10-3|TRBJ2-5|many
TGTGCCATCAGTGATCTGGTAGCGGGACAAGAGACCCAGTACTTC
CAISDLVAGQETQYF
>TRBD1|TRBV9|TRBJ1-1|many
TGTGCCAGCAGCCAGGGACAGGGGGGCACTGAAGCTTTCTTT
CASSQGQGGTEAFF
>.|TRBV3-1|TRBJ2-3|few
TGTGCCAGCAGCCAAGTTGAAAGACGGACTAGCACAGATACGCAGTATTTT
CASSQVERRTSTDTQYF
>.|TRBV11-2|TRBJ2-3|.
TGTGCCAGCAGCCCCTGGTCCGCGGAGAATACGCAGTATTTT
CASSPWSAENTQYF
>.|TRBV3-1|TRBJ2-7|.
TGTGCCAGCAGCCTCCGGGACTCCTACGAGCATTACTTC
CASSLRDSYEHYF
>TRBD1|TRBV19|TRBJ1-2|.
TGTGCCAGTAGTACCGACAGGGGGGCCTATGGCTACACCTTC
CASSTDRGAYGYTF
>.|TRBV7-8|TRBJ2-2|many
TGTGCCAGCAGCCCCGGGGTGAACACCGGGGAGCTGTTTTTT
CASSPGVNTGELFF
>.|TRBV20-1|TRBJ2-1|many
TGCAGTGCTAGACGGGGCCACTCCTACAATGAGCAGTTCTTC
CSARRGHSYNEQFF
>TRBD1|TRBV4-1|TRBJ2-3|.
TGCGCCAGCAGACCCCGGACAGGTGCTCCAGGCACAGATACGCAGTATTTT
CASRPRTGAPGTDTQYF
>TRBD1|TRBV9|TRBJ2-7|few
TGTGCCAGCAGCCTACAGGGGGTCCCCTACGAGCAGTACTTC
CASSLQGVPYEQYF
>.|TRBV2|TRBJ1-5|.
TGTGCCACCGCCCGGGACAGCAATCAGCCCCAGCATTTT
CATARDSNQPQHF
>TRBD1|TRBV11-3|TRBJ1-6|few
TGTGCCAGCAGTCAGGGGGAAAATTCACCCCTCCACTTT
CASSQGENSPLHF
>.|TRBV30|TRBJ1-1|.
TGTGCCTGGAGCCTGGACACTGAAGCTTTCTTT
CAWSLDTEAFF
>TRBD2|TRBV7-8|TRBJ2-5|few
TGTGCCAGCAGCCCGTCTAGCGGGGGGGCCTTGGAGACCCAGTACTTC
CASSPSSGGALETQYF
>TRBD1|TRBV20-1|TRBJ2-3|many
TGCAGTGCTAGTTTACAGGGGGCGCGAGATACGCAGTATTTT
CSASLQGARDTQYF
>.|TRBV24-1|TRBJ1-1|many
TGTGCCACCAGTGAGGGAGGGGAAGTGAGCACTGAAGCTTTCTTT
CATSEGGEVSTEAFF
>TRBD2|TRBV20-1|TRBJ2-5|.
TGCAGTGCTAGCGGGAGGGCCGGGGAAGAGACCCAGTACTTC
CSASGRAGEETQYF
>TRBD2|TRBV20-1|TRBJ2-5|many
TGCAGTGCCCTCCCAAAGGCGGGAGAAGGGGAGACCCAGTACTTC
CSALPKAGEGETQYF
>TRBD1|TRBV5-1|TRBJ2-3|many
TGCGCCAGCAGCGTTCGCCCGGGACAGGGAAACGCAGATACGCAGTATTTT
CASSVRPGQGNADTQYF
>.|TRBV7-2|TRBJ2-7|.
TGTGCCAGCAGCCCCGAGTTACGGGCGAGCTCCTACGAGCAGTACTTC
CASSPELRASSYEQYF
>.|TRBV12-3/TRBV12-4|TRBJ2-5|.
TGTGCCAGCAGTTTAACAGGAGGCAGGGAAGGGAAGACCCAGTACTTC
CASSLTGGREGKTQYF
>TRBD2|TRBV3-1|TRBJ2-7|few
TGTGCCAGCAGCCGGACTAGCGGCTCCCTATCCTACGAGCAGTACTTC
CASSRTSGSLSYEQYF
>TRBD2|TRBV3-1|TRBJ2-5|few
TGTGCCAGCAGCCACCGGCGACGGGGGGAAGAGACCCAGTACTTC
CASSHRRRGEETQYF
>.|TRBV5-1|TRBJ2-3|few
TGCGCCAGCAGCTTGGGTTGGGTCCTCGGAGGTTCAGATACGCAGTATTTT
CASSLGWVLGGSDTQYF
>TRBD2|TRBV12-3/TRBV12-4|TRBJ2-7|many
TGTGCCAGCAGTTTTGGAGGGAGGGGCTACGAGCAGTACTTC
CASSFGGRGYEQYF
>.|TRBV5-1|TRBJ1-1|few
TGCGCCAGCAGCTTGGTGGGATCGGGGACTGAAGCTTTCTTT
CASSLVGSGTEAFF
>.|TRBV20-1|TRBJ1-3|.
TGCAGTGCTCGACAGGCCTCTGGAAACACCATATATTTT
CSARQASGNTIYF
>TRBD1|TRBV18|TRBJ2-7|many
TGTGCCAGCTCACCACCAGGGACAGAGGGCTTAGGGGAGCAGTACTTC
CASSPPGTEGLGEQYF
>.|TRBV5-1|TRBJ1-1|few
TGCGCCAGCAGACCCCCGGGGGCAGGGAAGAGCACTGAAGCTTTCTTT
CASRPPGAGKSTEAFF
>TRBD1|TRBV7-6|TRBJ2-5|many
TGTGCCAGCAGCTCCCTAGGGGACAGAATCTGGGAGACCCAGTACTTC
CASSSLGDRIWETQYF
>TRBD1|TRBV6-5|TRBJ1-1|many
TGTGCCAGCAGTTCCCCAGGGGGAGCCACTGAAGCTTTCTTT
CASSSPGGATEAFF
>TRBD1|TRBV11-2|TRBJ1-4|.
TGTGCCAGCAGCTTAGTCGCAGGGGGCACTGGGAAACTGTTTTTT
CASSLVAGGTGKLFF